This TCR beta chain was sequenced in a study of T cells after yellow fever vaccination. Study observations and caveats: Abundant clonotypes from the bulk population could get into FACS-sorted repertoires as contaminants. Overlap between CD4 and CD8 compartments was detected for a small share of clonotypes.

V gave up 3 bases and J gave up 6 bases, with 9 bases separating them. Germline CDR1 SQVTM, CDR2 ANQGSEA. The CDR3 has 12 amino acids. This clonotype was seen more than once but under ten times. Its specificity is unknown. TCRdb re-analysed the 5' RACE reads in MiXCR, keeping a single row per CDR3 protein. The sample holds approximately 550,000 distinct CDR3 sequences, 19% seen once. The genes are TRBV29-1 and TRBJ2-1; D gene unclear. This TCR derives from a man aged 30-40 years who received the YFV17D yellow fever vaccine. Here the sequenced sample was PBMCs, taken 15 days after the yellow fever booster vaccination. CDR3 loop: CSVEGGSNEQFF. CDR3 in DNA: TGCAGCGTTGAGGGTGGGTCCAATGAGCAGTTCTTC.